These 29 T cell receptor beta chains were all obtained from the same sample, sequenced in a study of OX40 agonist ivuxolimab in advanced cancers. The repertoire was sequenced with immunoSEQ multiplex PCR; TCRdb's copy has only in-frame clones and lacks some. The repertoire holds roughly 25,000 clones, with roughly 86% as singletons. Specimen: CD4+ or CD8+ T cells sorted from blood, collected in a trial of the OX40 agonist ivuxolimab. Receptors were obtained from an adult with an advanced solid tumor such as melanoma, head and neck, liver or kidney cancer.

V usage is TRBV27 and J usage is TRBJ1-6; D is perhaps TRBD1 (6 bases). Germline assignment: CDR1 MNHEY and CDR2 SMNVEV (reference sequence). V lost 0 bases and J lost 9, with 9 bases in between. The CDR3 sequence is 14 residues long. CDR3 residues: CASSLSEGGSPLHF. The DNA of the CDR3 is TGTGCCAGCAGTTTATCGGAGGGGGGTTCACCCCTCCACTTT.

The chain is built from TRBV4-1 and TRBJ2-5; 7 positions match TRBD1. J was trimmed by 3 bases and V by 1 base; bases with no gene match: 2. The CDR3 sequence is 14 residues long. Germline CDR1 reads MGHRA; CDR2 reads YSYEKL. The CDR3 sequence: CASSQGRGKETQYF. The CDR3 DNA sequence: TGCGCCAGCAGCCAAGGCAGGGGGAAAGAGACCCAGTACTTC.

The CDR3: CASSQWTGGLDEQYF. The DNA for the CDR3 is TGCGCCAGCAGCCAATGGACAGGGGGCTTGGACGAGCAGTACTTC. The gene calls are TRBV4-3 and TRBJ2-7; the match to TRBD1 covers 11 bases. V was clipped by 2 bases and J by 5 bases; unmatched bases: 5. There are 15 residues in the CDR3. Germline CDR1 is LGHNA and CDR2 is YSLEER.

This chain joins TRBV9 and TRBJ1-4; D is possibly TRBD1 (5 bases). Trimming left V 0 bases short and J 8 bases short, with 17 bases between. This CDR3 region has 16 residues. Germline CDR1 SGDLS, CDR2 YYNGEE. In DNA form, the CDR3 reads TGTGCCAGCAGCGTAGTAGTTGGCCAGGGTAAAGAAAAACTGTTTTTT. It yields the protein CASSVVVGQGKEKLFF.

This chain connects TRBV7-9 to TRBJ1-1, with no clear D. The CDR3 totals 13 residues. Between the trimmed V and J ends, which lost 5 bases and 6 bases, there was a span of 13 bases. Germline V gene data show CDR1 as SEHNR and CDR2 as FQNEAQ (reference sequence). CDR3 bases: TGTGCCAGCAGCACCGGGTCAGTGGCTGAAGCTTTCTTT. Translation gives CASSTGSVAEAFF.

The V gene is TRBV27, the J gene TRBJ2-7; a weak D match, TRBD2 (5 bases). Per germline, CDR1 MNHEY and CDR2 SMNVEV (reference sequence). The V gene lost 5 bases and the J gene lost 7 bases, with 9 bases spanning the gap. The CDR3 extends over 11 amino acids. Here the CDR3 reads CASSAAGEQYF. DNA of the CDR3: TGTGCCAGCAGTGCTGCGGGTGAGCAGTACTTC.

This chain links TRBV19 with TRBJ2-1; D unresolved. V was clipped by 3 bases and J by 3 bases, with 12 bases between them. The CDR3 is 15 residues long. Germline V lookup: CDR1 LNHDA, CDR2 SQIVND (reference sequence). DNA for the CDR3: TGTGCCAGTAGTATGGAGCTGGCCTACTACAATGAGCAGTTCTTC. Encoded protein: CASSMELAYYNEQFF.

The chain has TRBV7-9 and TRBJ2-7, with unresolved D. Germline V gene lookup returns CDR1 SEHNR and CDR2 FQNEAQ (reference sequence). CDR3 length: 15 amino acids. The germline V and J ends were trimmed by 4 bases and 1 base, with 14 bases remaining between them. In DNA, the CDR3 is TGTGCCAGCAGCTCAACTACACTGGCATCCTACGAGCAGTACTTC. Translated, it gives CASSSTTLASYEQYF.

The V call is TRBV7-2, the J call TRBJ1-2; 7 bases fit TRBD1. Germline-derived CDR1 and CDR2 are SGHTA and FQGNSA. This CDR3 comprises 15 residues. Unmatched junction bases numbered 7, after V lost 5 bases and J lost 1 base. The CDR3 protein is CASSDGGQFNYGYTF. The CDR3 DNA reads TGTGCCAGCAGCGACGGGGGACAGTTTAACTATGGCTACACCTTC.

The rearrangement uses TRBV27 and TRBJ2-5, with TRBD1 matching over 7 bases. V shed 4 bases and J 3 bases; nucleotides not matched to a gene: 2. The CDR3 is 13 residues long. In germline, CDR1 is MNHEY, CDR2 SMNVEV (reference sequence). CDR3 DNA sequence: TGTGCCAGCAGTTACGGGACAGAAGAGACCCAGTACTTC. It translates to CASSYGTEETQYF.

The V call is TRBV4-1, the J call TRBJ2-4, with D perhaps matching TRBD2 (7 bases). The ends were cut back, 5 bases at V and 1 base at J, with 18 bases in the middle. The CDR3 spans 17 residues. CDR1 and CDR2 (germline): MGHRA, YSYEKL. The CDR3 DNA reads TGCGCCAGCAGCTCACCGGGAGGACAGATGGCCAAAAACATTCAGTACTTC. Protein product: CASSSPGGQMAKNIQYF.

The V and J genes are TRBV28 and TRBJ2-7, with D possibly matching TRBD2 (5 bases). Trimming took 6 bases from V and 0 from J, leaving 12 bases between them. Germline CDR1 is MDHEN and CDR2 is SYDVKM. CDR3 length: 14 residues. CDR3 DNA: TGTGCCAGCAGCTCAGCGGCGAGCTCCTACGAGCAGTACTTC. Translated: CASSSAASSYEQYF.

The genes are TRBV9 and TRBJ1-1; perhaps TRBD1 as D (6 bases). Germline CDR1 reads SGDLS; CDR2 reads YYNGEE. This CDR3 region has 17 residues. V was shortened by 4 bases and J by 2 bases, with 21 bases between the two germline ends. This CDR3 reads CASSLYGGRPPNTEAFF. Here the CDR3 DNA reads TGTGCCAGCAGCCTCTATGGGGGGCGGCCACCCAACACTGAAGCTTTCTTT. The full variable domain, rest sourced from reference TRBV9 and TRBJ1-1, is DSGVTQTPKHLITATGQRVTLRCSPRSGDLSVYWYQQSLDQGLQFLIQYYNGEERAKGNILERFSAQQFPDLHSELNLSSLELGDSALYFCASSLYGGRPPNTEAFFGQGTRLTVV.

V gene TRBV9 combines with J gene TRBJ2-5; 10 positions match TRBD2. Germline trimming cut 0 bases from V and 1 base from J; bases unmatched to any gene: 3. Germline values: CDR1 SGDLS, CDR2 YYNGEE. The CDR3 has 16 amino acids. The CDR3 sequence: CASSVGTSGVQETQYF. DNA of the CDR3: TGTGCCAGCAGCGTAGGTACTAGCGGGGTCCAAGAGACCCAGTACTTC. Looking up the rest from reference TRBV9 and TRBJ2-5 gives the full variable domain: DSGVTQTPKHLITATGQRVTLRCSPRSGDLSVYWYQQSLDQGLQFLIQYYNGEERAKGNILERFSAQQFPDLHSELNLSSLELGDSALYFCASSVGTSGVQETQYFGPGTRLLVL.

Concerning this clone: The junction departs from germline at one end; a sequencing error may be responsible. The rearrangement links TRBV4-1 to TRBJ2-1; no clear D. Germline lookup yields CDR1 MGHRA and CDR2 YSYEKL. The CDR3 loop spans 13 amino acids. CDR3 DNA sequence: TGTGCCAGCAGCCCCTTAACCCGGACCGAGCAGTTCTTC. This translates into CASSPLTRTEQFF.

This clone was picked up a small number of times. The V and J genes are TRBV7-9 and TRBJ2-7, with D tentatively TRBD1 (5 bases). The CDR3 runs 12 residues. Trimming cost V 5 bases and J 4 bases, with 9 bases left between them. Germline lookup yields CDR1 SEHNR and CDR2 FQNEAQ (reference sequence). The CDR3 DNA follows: TGTGCCAGCAGCGACAGTCAATACGAGCAGTACTTC. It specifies CASSDSQYEQYF.

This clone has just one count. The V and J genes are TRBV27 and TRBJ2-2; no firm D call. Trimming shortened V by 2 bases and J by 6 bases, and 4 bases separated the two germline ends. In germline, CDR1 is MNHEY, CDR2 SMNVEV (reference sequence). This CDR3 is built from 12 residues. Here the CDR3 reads CASSLSAGELFF. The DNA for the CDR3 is TGTGCCAGCAGTTTAAGCGCCGGGGAGCTGTTTTTT.

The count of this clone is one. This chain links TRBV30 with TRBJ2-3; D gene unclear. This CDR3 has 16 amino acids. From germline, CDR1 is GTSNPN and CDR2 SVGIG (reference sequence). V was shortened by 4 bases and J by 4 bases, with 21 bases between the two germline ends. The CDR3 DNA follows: TGTGCCTGGACCATTACGGCCCGGCCCCGCGCAGATACGCAGTATTTT. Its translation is CAWTITARPRADTQYF. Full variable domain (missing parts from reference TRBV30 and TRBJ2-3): SQTIHQWPATLVQPVGSPLSLECTVEGTSNPNLYWYRQAAGRGLQLLFYSVGIGQISSEVPQNLSASRPQDRQFILSSKKLLLSDSGFYLCAWTITARPRADTQYFGPGTRLTVL.

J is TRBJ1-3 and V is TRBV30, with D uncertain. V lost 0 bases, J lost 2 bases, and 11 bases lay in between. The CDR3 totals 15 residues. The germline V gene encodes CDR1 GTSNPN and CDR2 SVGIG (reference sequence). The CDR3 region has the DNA TGTGCCTGGAGTGTAGAATCCGGGCCTGGAAACACCATATATTTT. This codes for CAWSVESGPGNTIYF. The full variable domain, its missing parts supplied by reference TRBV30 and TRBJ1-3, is SQTIHQWPATLVQPVGSPLSLECTVEGTSNPNLYWYRQAAGRGLQLLFYSVGIGQISSEVPQNLSASRPQDRQFILSSKKLLLSDSGFYLCAWSVESGPGNTIYFGEGSWLTVV.

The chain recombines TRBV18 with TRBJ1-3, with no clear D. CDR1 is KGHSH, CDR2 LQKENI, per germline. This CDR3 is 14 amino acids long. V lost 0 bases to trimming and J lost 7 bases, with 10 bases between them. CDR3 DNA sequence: TGTGCCAGCTCACCACCAGGGAGACTTAACACCATATATTTT. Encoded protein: CASSPPGRLNTIYF.

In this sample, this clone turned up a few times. The CDR3 sequence: CASSPQEGANVLTF. CDR3 bases: TGTGCCAGCTCACCACAAGAAGGGGCCAACGTCCTGACTTTC. The chain recombines TRBV18 with TRBJ2-6; no reliable D call. The germline V gene encodes CDR1 KGHSH and CDR2 LQKENI. The ends were cut back, 1 base at V and 4 bases at J, with 5 bases in the middle. The length of the CDR3 is 14 residues.

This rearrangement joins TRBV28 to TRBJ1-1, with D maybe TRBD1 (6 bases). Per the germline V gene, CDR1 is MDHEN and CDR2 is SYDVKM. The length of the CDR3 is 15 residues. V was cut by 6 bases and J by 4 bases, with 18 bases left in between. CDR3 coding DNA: TGTGCCAGCAGCCCAACCGGGACATGGAGCACTGAAGCTTTCTTT. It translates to CASSPTGTWSTEAFF.

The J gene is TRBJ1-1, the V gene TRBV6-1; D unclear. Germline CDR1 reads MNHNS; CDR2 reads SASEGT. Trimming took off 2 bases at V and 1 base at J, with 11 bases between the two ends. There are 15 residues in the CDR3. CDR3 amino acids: CASSELPEGNTEAFF. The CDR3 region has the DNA TGTGCCAGCAGTGAATTGCCTGAAGGGAACACTGAAGCTTTCTTT.

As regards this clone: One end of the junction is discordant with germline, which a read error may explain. The CDR3: CGSTSGGTGELFF. The DNA for the CDR3 is TGCGGATCAACTAGCGGGGGCACCGGGGAGCTGTTTTTT. The chain employs TRBV19 and TRBJ2-2; TRBD2 matches 11 bases. The germline V gene has CDR1 LNHDA and CDR2 SQIVND (reference sequence). This CDR3 contains 13 residues. The entire variable domain, with the rest obtained from reference TRBV19 and TRBJ2-2, is as follows: DGGITQSPKYLFRKEGQNVTLSCEQNLNHDAMYWYRQDPGQGLRLIYYSQIVNDFQKGDIAEGYSVSREKKESFPLTVTSAQKNPTAFYLCGSTSGGTGELFFGEGSRLTVL.

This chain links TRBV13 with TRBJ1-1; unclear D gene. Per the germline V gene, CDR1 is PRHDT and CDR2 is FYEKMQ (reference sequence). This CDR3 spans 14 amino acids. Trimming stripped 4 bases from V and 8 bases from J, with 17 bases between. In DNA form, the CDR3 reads TGTGCCAGCAGCTCCTGGGATGAGGGCTCCGAAGCTTTCTTT. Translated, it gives CASSSWDEGSEAFF.

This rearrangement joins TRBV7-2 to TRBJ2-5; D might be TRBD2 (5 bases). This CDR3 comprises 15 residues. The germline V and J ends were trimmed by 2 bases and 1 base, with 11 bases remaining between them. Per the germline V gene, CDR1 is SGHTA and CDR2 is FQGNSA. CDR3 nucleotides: TGTGCCAGCAGCTTAATGGCGGGCGCCCAAGAGACCCAGTACTTC. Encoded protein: CASSLMAGAQETQYF.

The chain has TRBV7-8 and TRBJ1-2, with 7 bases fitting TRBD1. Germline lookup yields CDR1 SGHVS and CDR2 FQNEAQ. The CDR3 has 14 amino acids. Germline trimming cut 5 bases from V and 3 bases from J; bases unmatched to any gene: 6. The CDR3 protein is CASSIHDRDYGYTF. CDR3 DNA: TGTGCCAGCAGCATACATGACAGGGACTATGGCTACACCTTC.

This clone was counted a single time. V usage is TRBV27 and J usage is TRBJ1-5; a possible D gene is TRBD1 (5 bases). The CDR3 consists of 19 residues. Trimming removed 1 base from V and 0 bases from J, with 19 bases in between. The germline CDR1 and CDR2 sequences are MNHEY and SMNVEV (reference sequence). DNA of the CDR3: TGTGCCAGCAGTTTATTTGGGAATCTAGGGGTTTATAGCAATCAGCCCCAGCATTTT. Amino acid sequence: CASSLFGNLGVYSNQPQHF.

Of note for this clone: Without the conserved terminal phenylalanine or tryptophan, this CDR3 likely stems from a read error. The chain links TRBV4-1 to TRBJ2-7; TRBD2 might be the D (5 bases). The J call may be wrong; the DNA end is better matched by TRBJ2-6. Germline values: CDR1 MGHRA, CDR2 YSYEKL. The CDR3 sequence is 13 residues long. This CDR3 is CASSQDRVSGLTL. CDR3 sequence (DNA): TGCGCCAGCAGCCAAGATCGGGTATCGGGGCTGACTCTC.